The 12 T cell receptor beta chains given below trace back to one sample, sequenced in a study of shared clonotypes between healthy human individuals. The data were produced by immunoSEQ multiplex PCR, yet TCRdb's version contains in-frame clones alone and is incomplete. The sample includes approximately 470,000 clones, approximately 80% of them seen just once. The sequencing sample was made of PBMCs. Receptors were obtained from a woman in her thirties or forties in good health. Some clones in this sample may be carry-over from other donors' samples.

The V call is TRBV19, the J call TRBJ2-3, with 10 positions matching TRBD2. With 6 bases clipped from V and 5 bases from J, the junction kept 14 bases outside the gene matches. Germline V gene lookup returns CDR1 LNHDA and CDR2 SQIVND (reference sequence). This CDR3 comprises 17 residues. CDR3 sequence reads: CASSLVGAGGPGDTQYF. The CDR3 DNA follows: TGTGCCAGTAGCCTCGTCGGAGCGGGAGGGCCAGGAGATACGCAGTATTTT.

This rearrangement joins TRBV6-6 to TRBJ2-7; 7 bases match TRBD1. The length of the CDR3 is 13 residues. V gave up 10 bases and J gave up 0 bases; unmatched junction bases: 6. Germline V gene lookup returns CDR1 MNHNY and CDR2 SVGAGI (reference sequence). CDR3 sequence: CANRQGDSYEQYF. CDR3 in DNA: TGTGCCAATCGACAGGGCGACTCCTACGAGCAGTACTTC.

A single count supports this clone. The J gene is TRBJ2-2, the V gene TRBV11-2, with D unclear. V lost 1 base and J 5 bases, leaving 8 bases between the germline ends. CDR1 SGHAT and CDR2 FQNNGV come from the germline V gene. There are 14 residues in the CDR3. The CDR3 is CASSLGIRTGELFF. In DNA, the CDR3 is TGTGCCAGCAGCTTAGGCATCAGAACCGGGGAGCTGTTTTTT.

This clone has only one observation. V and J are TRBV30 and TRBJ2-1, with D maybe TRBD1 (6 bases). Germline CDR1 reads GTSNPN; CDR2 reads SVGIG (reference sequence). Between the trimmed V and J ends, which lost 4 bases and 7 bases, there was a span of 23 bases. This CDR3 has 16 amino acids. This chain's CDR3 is CAWTSMGRGRGNEQFF. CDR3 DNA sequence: TGTGCCTGGACCAGTATGGGTAGGGGCAGGGGAAATGAGCAGTTCTTC.

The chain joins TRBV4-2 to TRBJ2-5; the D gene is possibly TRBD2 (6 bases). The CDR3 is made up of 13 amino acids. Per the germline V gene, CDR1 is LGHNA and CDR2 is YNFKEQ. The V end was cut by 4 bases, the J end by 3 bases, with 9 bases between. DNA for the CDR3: TGTGCCAGCAGCCTCGGAGGGGAAGAGACCCAGTACTTC. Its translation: CASSLGGEETQYF.

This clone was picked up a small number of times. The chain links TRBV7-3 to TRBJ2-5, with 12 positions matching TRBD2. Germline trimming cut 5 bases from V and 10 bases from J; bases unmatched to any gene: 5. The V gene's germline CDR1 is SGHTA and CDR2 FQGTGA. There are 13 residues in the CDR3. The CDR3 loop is CASSPTSGSFQYF. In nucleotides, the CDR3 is TGTGCCAGCAGCCCGACTAGCGGGAGCTTCCAGTACTTC.

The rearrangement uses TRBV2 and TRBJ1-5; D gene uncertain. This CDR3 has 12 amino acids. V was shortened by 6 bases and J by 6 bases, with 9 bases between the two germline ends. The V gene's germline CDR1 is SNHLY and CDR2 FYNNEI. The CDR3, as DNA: TGTGCCAGCAGCATAGACGGTCAGCCCCAGCATTTT. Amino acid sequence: CASSIDGQPQHF. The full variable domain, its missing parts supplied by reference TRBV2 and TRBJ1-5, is EPEVTQTPSHQVTQMGQEVILRCVPISNHLYFYWYRQILGQKVEFLVSFYNNEISEKSEIFDDQFSVERPDGSNFTLKIRSTKLEDSAMYFCASSIDGQPQHFGDGTRLSIL.

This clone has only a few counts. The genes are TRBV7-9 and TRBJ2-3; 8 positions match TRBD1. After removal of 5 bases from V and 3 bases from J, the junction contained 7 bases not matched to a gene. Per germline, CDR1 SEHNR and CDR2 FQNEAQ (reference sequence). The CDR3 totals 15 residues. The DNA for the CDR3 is TGTGCCAGCAGCGCCAGGGGGCTACAAACAGATACGCAGTATTTT. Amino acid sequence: CASSARGLQTDTQYF.

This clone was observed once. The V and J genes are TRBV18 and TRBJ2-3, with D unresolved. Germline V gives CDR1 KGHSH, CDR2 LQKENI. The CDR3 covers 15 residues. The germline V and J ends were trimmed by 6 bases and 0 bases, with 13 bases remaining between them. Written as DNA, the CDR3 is TGTGCCAGCTCCCTGGGTTCGGAAAGCACAGATACGCAGTATTTT. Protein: CASSLGSESTDTQYF.

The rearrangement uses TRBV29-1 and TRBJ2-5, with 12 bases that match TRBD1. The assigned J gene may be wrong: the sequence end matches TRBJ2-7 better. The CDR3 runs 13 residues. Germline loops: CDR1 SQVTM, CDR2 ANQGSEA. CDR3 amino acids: CSVGDRGPYEQYF. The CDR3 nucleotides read TGCAGCGTTGGGGACAGGGGGCCCTACGAGCAGTACTTC.

As DNA, the CDR3 is TGTGCCAGCAGCCCTGGCAGCAATCAGCCCCAGCATTTT. It encodes CASSPGSNQPQHF. The V gene is TRBV27, the J gene TRBJ1-5, with unresolved D. Trimming shortened V by 6 bases and J by 1 base, and 7 bases separated the two germline ends. The CDR3 runs to 13 residues. CDR1 is MNHEY and CDR2 is SMNVEV in the germline V gene (reference sequence).

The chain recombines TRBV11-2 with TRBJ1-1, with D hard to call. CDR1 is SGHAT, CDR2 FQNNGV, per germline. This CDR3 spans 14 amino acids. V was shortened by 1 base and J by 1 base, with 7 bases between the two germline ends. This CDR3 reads CASSLAAGNTEAFF. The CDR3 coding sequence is TGTGCCAGCAGCTTAGCAGCTGGGAACACTGAAGCTTTCTTT.